This T cell receptor (beta chain) came from a study of T cells in Graves' hyperthyroidism and ophthalmopathy. Regarding the study as a whole: Classification by a 13 V-J model distinguished ophthalmopathy from stable hyperthyroidism.

Clinical symptoms, serum thyroxine and TRAb, thyroid ultrasound and orbital computed tomography together formed the diagnostic basis. This clonotype was detected ten times or more. Its antigen is still unknown. RNA transcripts served as the template for amplifying TCR beta CDR3 regions. Initially, a first-round RT-PCR of the TCR CDR3 employed the HTBI primer set. TCRdb processed the multiplex PCR reads anew with MiXCR; each CDR3 protein has one entry. Of 300,000 to 450,000 distinct CDR3 sequences in the sample, around 15% were seen once. The CDR3 totals 13 residues. Trimming took off 5 bases at V and 0 bases at J, with 6 bases between the two ends. The germline gives CDR1 SGHVS, CDR2 FQNEAQ.

The source is a woman under 40 with Graves' ophthalmopathy. The specimen was blood. The genes are TRBV7-8 and TRBJ2-3; the D is unclear. The DNA of the CDR3 is TGTGCCAGCAGCGGCACTAGCACAGATACGCAGTATTTT. It is translated as CASSGTSTDTQYF.